A selection of T cell receptor beta chains follows, all from one sample in a study of T cells in Graves' hyperthyroidism and ophthalmopathy. TCRdb reprocessed the multiplex PCR reads with MiXCR, giving one entry per CDR3 protein. The sample has 350,000 to 400,000 distinct CDR3 sequences, 11% to 15% seen once; the top ten hold approximately 10%. The specimen was blood. These TCRs come from a woman aged 55-75 years with Graves' hyperthyroidism. Each CDR3 is given with its conserved first and last residue. A D gene is named only where the DNA matches it firmly. Some rows mark clone size as missing; the rest say once, few, many or name a class of expanded clone.

size,J,V,D,CDR3,DNA
.,TRBJ2-7,TRBV6-5,TRBD1,CASSFQRQGAREQYF,TGTGCCAGCAGTTTTCAAAGACAGGGGGCGCGGGAGCAGTACTTC
many,TRBJ2-7,TRBV18,TRBD2,CASSPPSGIYEQYF,TGTGCCAGCTCACCCCCTAGCGGGATCTACGAGCAGTACTTC
many,TRBJ2-2,TRBV6-1,.,CASTARGVNTGELFF,TGTGCCAGCACCGCCAGGGGGGTGAACACCGGGGAGCTGTTTTTT
many,TRBJ2-5,TRBV20-1,.,CSARVSSVAGIQETQYF,TGCAGTGCTAGAGTTTCTTCGGTAGCAGGCATTCAAGAGACCCAGTACTTC
many,TRBJ2-7,TRBV29-1,TRBD1,CSVDRQGAAAEQYF,TGCAGCGTTGATAGACAGGGGGCAGCAGCCGAGCAGTACTTC
many,TRBJ2-3,TRBV30,TRBD2,CAWSELAGGDTQYF,TGTGCCTGGAGTGAACTAGCGGGAGGAGATACGCAGTATTTT
many,TRBJ1-5,TRBV7-2,.,CASSLVQNSNQPQHF,TGTGCCAGCAGCTTAGTACAGAATAGCAATCAGCCCCAGCATTTT
few,TRBJ2-5,TRBV6-1,TRBD1,CASSVPGQGAKTQYF,TGTGCCAGCAGTGTTCCGGGACAGGGGGCGAAGACCCAGTACTTC
few,TRBJ2-5,TRBV5-6,.,CASRGLLYQETQYF,TGTGCCAGCAGGGGGCTTTTGTACCAAGAGACCCAGTACTTC
many,TRBJ1-2,TRBV6-1,.,CASRLGGFNGYTF,TGTGCCAGCCGCCTGGGGGGATTTAATGGCTACACCTTC
few,TRBJ2-2,TRBV3-1,.,CASSQVDPADTGELFF,TGTGCCAGCAGCCAAGTGGACCCTGCGGACACCGGGGAGCTGTTTTTT
many,TRBJ2-2,TRBV20-1,.,CSARDNPGELFF,TGCAGTGCTAGGGACAACCCCGGGGAGCTGTTTTTT
many,TRBJ1-2,TRBV6-1,.,CASSPQGSGNYGYTF,TGTGCCAGCAGTCCCCAAGGGTCCGGAAACTATGGCTACACCTTC
many,TRBJ1-5,TRBV28,.,CASSFYTGNQPQHF,TGTGCCAGCAGTTTTTACACCGGGAATCAGCCCCAGCATTTT
.,TRBJ1-3,TRBV2,TRBD1,CASSDLQGFGNTIYF,TGTGCCAGCAGTGATTTACAGGGGTTCGGAAACACCATATATTTT
.,TRBJ2-7,TRBV9,TRBD2,CASSVDGTSGSEQYF,TGTGCCAGCAGCGTAGATGGGACTAGCGGGAGCGAGCAGTACTTC
many,TRBJ2-7,TRBV12-3/TRBV12-4,.,CASSLFPGNYEQYF,TGTGCCAGCAGTTTATTCCCGGGAAACTACGAGCAGTACTTC
few,TRBJ1-1,TRBV2,.,CASSGHRQGTEAFF,TGTGCCAGCAGTGGCCACCGGCAGGGCACTGAAGCTTTCTTT
few,TRBJ2-2,TRBV9,.,CASSVTPNTGELFF,TGTGCCAGCAGCGTAACCCCTAACACCGGGGAGCTGTTTTTT
many,TRBJ2-7,TRBV30,TRBD1,CAWGRTGYYEQYF,TGTGCCTGGGGGCGGACAGGGTATTACGAGCAGTACTTC
.,TRBJ2-7,TRBV2,TRBD1,CASSGTGNLYEQYF,TGTGCCAGCAGTGGGACAGGGAATCTTTACGAGCAGTACTTC
.,TRBJ2-7,TRBV7-9,TRBD2,CASSSTSGTLYEQYF,TGTGCCAGCAGCTCGACTAGCGGGACTTTATACGAGCAGTACTTC
many,TRBJ1-2,TRBV6-2/TRBV6-3,.,CASSYFHVYGYTF,TGTGCCAGCAGTTACTTCCACGTCTATGGCTACACCTTC
many,TRBJ2-1,TRBV12-3/TRBV12-4,.,CASIRSAHNEQFF,TGTGCCAGCATCCGTAGCGCCCACAATGAGCAGTTCTTC
.,TRBJ2-7,TRBV12-3/TRBV12-4,.,CASSTGRNYEQYF,TGTGCCAGCAGTACCGGACGGAACTACGAGCAGTACTTC
many,TRBJ2-2,TRBV12-3/TRBV12-4,TRBD1,CASRRTGDTGELFF,TGTGCCAGCAGAAGGACAGGGGACACCGGGGAGCTGTTTTTT
many,TRBJ2-7,TRBV28,TRBD2,CASSSAGLAGGYEQYF,TGTGCCAGCAGTTCTGCGGGACTAGCGGGAGGTTACGAGCAGTACTTC
few,TRBJ1-5,TRBV6-2/TRBV6-3,.,CASGLGGQPQHF,TGTGCCAGCGGACTCGGGGGCCAGCCCCAGCATTTT
many,TRBJ2-1,TRBV29-1,.,CSVEEWGSYNEQFF,TGCAGCGTTGAAGAGTGGGGATCCTACAATGAGCAGTTCTTC
many,TRBJ2-3,TRBV5-1,.,CASSSARQTYPPDTQYF,TGCGCCAGCAGCTCGGCCCGCCAAACGTATCCGCCAGATACGCAGTATTTT
many,TRBJ1-2,TRBV2,TRBD1,CASSRTGGGYTF,TGTGCCAGCAGTAGGACAGGGGGCGGCTACACCTTC
many,TRBJ1-2,TRBV3-1,TRBD1,CASSQDGTGGYGYTF,TGTGCCAGCAGCCAAGATGGAACAGGGGGCTATGGCTACACCTTC
few,TRBJ2-7,TRBV6-1,.,CAIKSSGGGEQYF,TGTGCCATCAAATCTAGCGGAGGGGGGGAGCAGTACTTC
many,TRBJ2-5,TRBV10-3,.,CAISPRGQETQYF,TGTGCCATCAGTCCACGGGGGCAAGAGACCCAGTACTTC
.,TRBJ2-7,TRBV19,TRBD2,CASSRTSGSLGYEQYF,TGTGCCAGTAGCAGGACTAGCGGGTCCCTTGGCTACGAGCAGTACTTC
.,TRBJ2-2,TRBV9,.,CASSVGWGTGELFF,TGTGCCAGCAGCGTAGGTTGGGGAACCGGGGAGCTGTTTTTT
many,TRBJ2-1,TRBV7-9,TRBD2,CASPETSGRVDEQFF,TGTGCCAGCCCCGAGACTAGCGGGAGGGTCGATGAGCAGTTCTTC